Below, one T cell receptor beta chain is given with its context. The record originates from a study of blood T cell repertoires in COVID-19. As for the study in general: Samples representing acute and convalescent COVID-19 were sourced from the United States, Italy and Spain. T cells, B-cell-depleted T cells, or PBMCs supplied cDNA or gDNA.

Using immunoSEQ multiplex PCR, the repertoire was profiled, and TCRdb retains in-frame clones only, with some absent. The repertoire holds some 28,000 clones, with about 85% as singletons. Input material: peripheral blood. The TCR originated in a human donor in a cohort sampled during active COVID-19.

CDR3 loop: CASSLQGGFWPQHF. Written as DNA, the CDR3 is TGTGCCAGCAGCCTCCAAGGAGGGTTTTGGCCCCAGCATTTT. The chain carries TRBV5-6 and TRBJ1-5, with D unresolved. The CDR3 has 14 amino acids. V lost 4 bases and J lost 9, with 17 bases in between. Germline V CDR1 and CDR2: SGHDT, YYEEEE.